Each of the 21 T cell receptor beta chains below was sequenced from the same sample in a study of CD8 T cells in ankylosing spondylitis. One entry per CDR3 protein, called by TCRdb with MiXCR from the 5' RACE reads. The sample lists under 170,000 distinct CDR3 sequences, under 45% seen once, with approximately 14% in the top ten. Sequencing used synovial fluid, either unsorted or a sorted T cell fraction (not recorded which). The source is a male donor with ankylosing spondylitis.

The CDR3 DNA follows: TGCGCCAGCAGCCTCGATGACAGGGGCCCATACGAGCAGTACTTC. Protein product: CASSLDDRGPYEQYF. The chain combines TRBV4-1 with TRBJ2-7, with 8 bases aligning to TRBD1. The V and J ends lost 4 bases and 4 bases, in that order; junction bases with no gene match: 9. Germline values: CDR1 MGHRA, CDR2 YSYEKL. The length of the CDR3 is 15 residues.

There are a few counts of this clonotype. The chain is built from TRBV29-1 and TRBJ2-7; the D gene is possibly TRBD2 (5 bases). Germline values: CDR1 SQVTM, CDR2 ANQGSEA. The CDR3 spans 13 residues. Trimming stripped 4 bases from V and 6 bases from J, with 16 bases between. CDR3 nucleotides: TGCAGCGTTGTTGCGGGCCCTCTGGGCGAGCAGTACTTC. Protein: CSVVAGPLGEQYF.

The genes are TRBV28 and TRBJ2-7, with 7 positions matching TRBD1. Trimming cost V 2 bases and J 2 bases; bases outside gene matches: 12. The germline V gene encodes CDR1 MDHEN and CDR2 SYDVKM. The length of the CDR3 is 17 residues. The CDR3 reads CASSLNRGQLSTYEQYF. The CDR3 DNA reads TGTGCCAGCAGTTTAAATAGGGGACAGCTATCAACCTACGAGCAGTACTTC.

This clonotype was recorded at least ten times. The rearrangement uses TRBV4-1 and TRBJ1-5; 8 bases line up with TRBD1. The germline V gene has CDR1 MGHRA and CDR2 YSYEKL. V shed 1 base, J shed 5 bases, and the junction held 1 base outside the gene matches. This CDR3 has 14 amino acids. The CDR3 region has the DNA TGCGCCAGCAGCCAAGGGACAGGGTATCAGCCCCAGCATTTT. Translated, it gives CASSQGTGYQPQHF.

The CDR3 DNA sequence: TGTGCCAGCAGCCCGGGGACAGGCCACGAGCAGTACTTC. Protein: CASSPGTGHEQYF. This chain connects TRBV12-3 or TRBV12-4 to TRBJ2-7, with 8 bases that match TRBD1. Trimming took 6 bases from V and 5 from J; bases not matched to a gene: 6. The CDR3 runs to 13 residues.

The gene calls are TRBV27 and TRBJ2-1; unclear D gene. V lost 3 bases and J 1 base, leaving 10 bases between the germline ends. Looked up from germline, CDR1 is MNHEY and CDR2 is SMNVEV (reference sequence). This CDR3 spans 15 amino acids. CDR3 in DNA: TGTGCCAGCAGTTTCGGCCCCCTTTCCTACAATGAGCAGTTCTTC. The encoded protein is CASSFGPLSYNEQFF.

Comment on this clonotype: This sequence may be a read error, since a much larger clone differs from it by one base. V and J are TRBV6-2 or TRBV6-3 and TRBJ2-2, with TRBD1 identical over 8 bases. The CDR3 consists of 16 residues. After removal of 4 bases from V and 4 bases from J, the junction contained 8 bases not matched to a gene. Germline V gives CDR1 MNHEY, CDR2 SVGEGT. In DNA form, the CDR3 reads TGTGCCAGCAGTTTCCCCGACAGGGGCAGCACCGGGGAGCTGTTTTTT. Protein sequence: CASSFPDRGSTGELFF.

This clonotype has ten or more counts. The chain employs TRBV15 and TRBJ2-7; D perhaps matches TRBD1 (5 bases). From germline, CDR1 is LNHNV and CDR2 YYDKDF (reference sequence). The V end was cut by 1 base, the J end by 1 base, with 14 bases between. The CDR3 contains 16 residues. The CDR3 here is CATSRGSLDSSYEQYF. The CDR3 nucleotides are TGTGCCACCAGCAGAGGTAGCCTCGACAGTTCCTACGAGCAGTACTTC. Looking up the rest from reference TRBV15 and TRBJ2-7 gives the full variable domain: DAMVIQNPRYQVTQFGKPVTLSCSQTLNHNVMYWYQQKSSQAPKLLFHYYDKDFNNEADTPDNFQSRRPNTSFCFLDIRSPGLGDTAMYLCATSRGSLDSSYEQYFGPGTRLTVT.

J is TRBJ2-5 and V is TRBV2, with D possibly matching TRBD1 (5 bases). Germline values: CDR1 SNHLY, CDR2 FYNNEI. This CDR3 spans 12 amino acids. Trimming pared 8 bases from V and 2 bases from J, leaving 9 bases between. Here the CDR3 reads CASDRTQETQYF. Here the CDR3 DNA reads TGTGCCAGCGACCGGACACAAGAGACCCAGTACTTC.

This clonotype was picked up many times. This chain links TRBV11-2 with TRBJ1-1; tentative D call: TRBD1 (6 bases). The CDR3 has 13 amino acids. Trimming cost V 1 base and J 6 bases, with 9 bases left between them. Germline CDR1 is SGHAT and CDR2 is FQNNGV. CDR3 amino acids: CASSLGGGAEAFF. The DNA for the CDR3 is TGTGCCAGCAGCTTAGGAGGGGGAGCTGAAGCTTTCTTT.

The V gene is TRBV29-1, the J gene TRBJ1-4; D is undetermined. Germline V gene data show CDR1 as SQVTM and CDR2 as ANQGSEA. There are 14 residues in the CDR3. V was shortened by 6 bases and J by 0 bases, with 11 bases between the two germline ends. The chain's CDR3 is CSVLSGTTNEKLFF. DNA for the CDR3: TGCAGCGTCCTTTCAGGCACAACTAATGAAAAACTGTTTTTT.

The chain employs TRBV30 and TRBJ1-1; 8 bases map to TRBD1. V gave up 5 bases and J gave up 3 bases; unmatched junction bases: 8. The CDR3 contains 14 residues. Germline CDR1 GTSNPN, CDR2 SVGIG (reference sequence). In nucleotides, the CDR3 is TGTGCCTGGGTTGGACAGGGAGCGTACACTGAAGCTTTCTTT. It yields the protein CAWVGQGAYTEAFF.

The chain has TRBV5-1 and TRBJ2-7; unclear D gene. The CDR3 has 14 amino acids. CDR1 SGHRS and CDR2 YFSETQ come from the germline V gene. V was trimmed by 2 bases and J by 2 bases, leaving 11 bases between them. CDR3: CASSFSYGTYEQYF. The DNA for the CDR3 is TGCGCCAGCAGCTTCTCCTATGGCACCTACGAGCAGTACTTC.

CDR3 sequence (DNA): TGTGCCCCCAGGGTCCGGGAGCGGGGCAATCAGCCCCAGCATTTT. This encodes CAPRVRERGNQPQHF. The rearrangement links TRBV11-2 to TRBJ1-5, with TRBD1 as a possible D gene (5 bases). Germline-derived CDR1 and CDR2 are SGHAT and FQNNGV. This CDR3 has 15 amino acids. V lost 11 bases and J lost 2, with 19 bases in between.

This clonotype came up a few times. The rearrangement uses TRBV12-3 or TRBV12-4 and TRBJ2-5, with D possibly called TRBD1 or TRBD2 (5 bases each). The CDR3 has 16 amino acids. With 4 bases removed from V and 5 bases from J, the gap between germline ends came to 20 bases. The CDR3 spells CASSSAGTKVQETQYF. The CDR3 DNA sequence: TGTGCCAGCAGTTCAGCCGGGACCAAAGTACAGGAGACCCAGTACTTC.

In this sample, this clonotype turned up a few times. V usage is TRBV5-6 and J usage is TRBJ2-7; D remains ambiguous. CDR1 SGHDT and CDR2 YYEEEE come from the germline V gene. Trimming took off 3 bases at V and 3 bases at J, with 13 bases between the two ends. CDR3 size: 14 residues. The CDR3 DNA follows: TGTGCCAGCAGCTCCGGGCTCCGCGGCTACGAGCAGTACTTC. Residues: CASSSGLRGYEQYF. The full variable domain, completed using reference TRBV5-6 and TRBJ2-7, is DAGVTQSPTHLIKTRGQQVTLRCSPKSGHDTVSWYQQALGQGPQFIFQYYEEEERQRGNFPDRFSGHQFPNYSSELNVNALLLGDSALYLCASSSGLRGYEQYFGPGTRLTVT.

CDR3 sequence (DNA): TGCAGCGTCTGTGGGTGGAGCACAGATACGCAGTATTTT. Translation gives CSVCGWSTDTQYF. The rearrangement joins TRBV29-1 to TRBJ2-3; D gene uncertain. In germline, CDR1 is SQVTM, CDR2 ANQGSEA. The ends were cut back, 6 bases at V and 0 bases at J, with 10 bases in the middle. The CDR3 covers 13 residues.

The V gene is TRBV4-1, the J gene TRBJ2-1, with D maybe TRBD1 (5 bases). Germline V lookup: CDR1 MGHRA, CDR2 YSYEKL. This CDR3 contains 16 residues. Trimming pared 1 base from V and 2 bases from J, leaving 12 bases between. In DNA form, the CDR3 reads TGCGCCAGCAGCCAAGTGACAGCCAGGGCCTACAATGAGCAGTTCTTC. As protein: CASSQVTARAYNEQFF.

This clonotype appeared a single time. This chain uses TRBV14 with TRBJ2-2, with 9 bases aligning to TRBD1. From germline, CDR1 is SGHDN and CDR2 FVKESK. V lost 5 bases to trimming and J lost 1 base; unmatched junction nucleotides: 5. The CDR3 is 16 residues long. CDR3 DNA: TGTGCCAGCAGCTCCTACAGGGGGCTGAACACCGGGGAGCTGTTTTTT. Translated, it gives CASSSYRGLNTGELFF. Together with reference TRBV14 and TRBJ2-2, the CDR3 gives the full variable domain: EAGVTQFPSHSVIEKGQTVTLRCDPISGHDNLYWYRRVMGKEIKFLLHFVKESKQDESGMPNNRFLAERTGGTYSTLKVQPAELEDSGVYFCASSSYRGLNTGELFFGEGSRLTVL.

This clonotype was picked up a small number of times. The rearrangement uses TRBV10-3 and TRBJ2-5, with 11 bases matching TRBD2. V trimming: 10 bases; J trimming: 2 bases; junction bases outside the gene matches: 9. The CDR3 length is 15 residues. Germline V gives CDR1 ENHRY, CDR2 SYGVKD. The CDR3 region is CATAGTSGLQETQYF. The CDR3 DNA sequence: TGTGCCACCGCCGGGACTAGCGGTTTACAAGAGACCCAGTACTTC.

This clonotype showed up many times. This chain connects TRBV3-1 to TRBJ2-7; the match to TRBD2 covers 8 bases. The germline CDR1 and CDR2 sequences are LGHDT and YNNKEL (reference sequence). The V and J ends lost 0 bases and 5 bases, in that order; junction bases with no gene match: 6. The CDR3 totals 15 residues. CDR3 coding DNA: TGTGCCAGCAGCCAAGAGTCAGCGGGAGTTGACGAGCAGTACTTC. Protein: CASSQESAGVDEQYF.